This section outlines one T cell receptor beta chain sequence together with its context. At least ten counts were recorded for this clonotype. Its antigen has not been determined. The sample holds no much larger clone one base away, and base qualities are not on file. Library preparation was by 5' RACE. Data came from a NextSeq 500. The TCR library protocol attached unique molecular identifiers to individual cDNA molecules to correct for sequencing error and PCR bias. Both TCR alpha and beta chains were sequenced, and tight co-correlation was observed between alpha and beta sequence abundances in each sample. In the authors' own workflow: Decombinator V4 was used to annotate the V gene, J gene and CDR3 of the TCR sequences. TCRs were defined as expanded if a significant change between any two time points was detected under a Poisson model with p below 0.0001. TCR abundances were normalised to the total number of TCRs sequenced per sample and were expressed as counts per million. MAIT TCRs were defined by TRAV1-2 paired with TRAJ12, TRAJ20 or TRAJ33, and iNKT TCRs by TRAV10 paired with TRAJ18. VDJdb, accessed on 1 November 2021, was searched for TCRs annotated for CMV, EBV and SARS-CoV-2, and TCRs annotated for more than one antigen were excluded. In TCRdb, the public reads were trimmed at Q25 with fastp and aligned with MiXCR, with productive beta chains retained. Every distinct CDR3 protein forms one entry, paired with its most common genes and DNA. The V and J calls come from TCRdb's annotation, not from the publication. A total of 35,000 to 45,000 distinct CDR3 sequences appear in this sample, approximately 5.9% of them only once. Clones ranked in the top ten supply approximately 7.5% of the sample.

Set within a cohort of healthcare workers in London, UK, this nested case-control study involved weekly PCR testing of nasopharyngeal swabs along with blood sampling. Between 23 and 31 March 2020, the week of the UK lockdown, healthcare workers were enrolled and then followed up weekly for as long as 16 weeks. The data were taken from a study of early T cells in non-severe SARS-CoV-2 infection (dated by TCRdb to 2020 to 2022). With regard to the full study: Because TCR sequencing relied on bulk RNA taken from unsorted whole blood, pairing of alpha and beta chains was not possible. Here is what the overall study found, with its caveats: VDJdb matching was skewed toward anti-spike CD8 responses and likely underestimated virus-specific expansions, missing private and CD4 specificities.

A distance of 20 bases separates the germline ends of V and J, which lose 1 base and 7 bases respectively. The CDR3 runs 16 residues from the cysteine to the phenylalanine. The CDR3 DNA has 48 bases and is translated from base 1. CDR1 and CDR2 were assigned from the germline V gene as SGHAT and FQNNGV. Here the sequenced sample was whole blood, taken at baseline. The sequence joins TRBV11-2 to TRBJ2-7; the D gene may be TRBD1 or TRBD2, since each aligns over 5 bases. The receptor's source is an adult who was a healthcare worker with PCR-confirmed SARS-CoV-2 infection or an uninfected control (not recorded which). This receptor carries the CDR3 CASSLGAGTAMFEQYF. The DNA sequence is given as TGTGCCAGCAGCTTAGGTGCCGGGACCGCGATGTTTGAGCAGTACTTC.